The 25 T cell receptor beta chains given below trace back to one sample, sequenced in a study of blood T cell repertoires in COVID-19. Clones were read by immunoSEQ multiplex PCR, and TCRdb kept only the in-frame ones, dropping some. The sample has some 300,000 clones, 85% to 90% seen once; the top ten hold approximately 2%. Sequenced sample: PBMCs or T cells enriched from blood (not recorded which). The receptor set was obtained from a woman aged 60-75 years in a cohort exposed to, infected with or recovered from COVID-19 (not recorded which).

V gene TRBV7-2 combines with J gene TRBJ1-5, with D maybe TRBD1 (5 bases). The CDR3 contains 15 residues. V was cut by 2 bases and J by 3 bases, with 11 bases left in between. Germline loops: CDR1 SGHTA, CDR2 FQGNSA. The CDR3 nucleotides read TGTGCCAGCAGCTTACGCCAACAGGTCAATCAGCCCCAGCATTTT. It codes for CASSLRQQVNQPQHF.

The rearrangement uses TRBV2 and TRBJ1-2, with 12 nucleotides matching TRBD1. CDR1 and CDR2 from the germline V gene are SNHLY and FYNNEI. The CDR3 has 14 amino acids. Trimming took 6 bases from V and 8 from J; bases not matched to a gene: 7. For the CDR3, the DNA is TGTGCCAGCAGCCTGGGACAGGGGGCAGGCGGCTACACCTTC. Protein: CASSLGQGAGGYTF.

This chain links TRBV3-1 (or the pseudogene TRBV3-2) with TRBJ2-2, with 9 bases aligning to TRBD2. The CDR3 has 15 amino acids. V shed 3 bases and J 5 bases; nucleotides not matched to a gene: 4. Germline V CDR1 and CDR2: LGHDT, YNNKEL (reference sequence). The CDR3 region is CASSQLAGKTGELFF. CDR3 sequence (DNA): TGTGCCAGCAGCCAGCTAGCGGGAAAAACCGGGGAGCTGTTTTTT.

Turning to this clone: Other DNA sequences in this specimen translate into the identical CDR3. V is TRBV19 and J is TRBJ1-5, with D possibly TRBD1 on 5 matching bases. The CDR3 spans 14 residues. Between the trimmed V and J ends, which lost 3 bases and 0 bases, there was a span of 6 bases. CDR1 is LNHDA and CDR2 is SQIVND in the germline V gene (reference sequence). The CDR3 sequence: CASSIRGSNQPQHF. Written as DNA, the CDR3 is TGTGCCAGTAGTATTAGGGGTAGCAATCAGCCCCAGCATTTT.

The rearrangement links TRBV6-6 to TRBJ1-5; TRBD1 aligns across 7 bases. The CDR3 length is 13 residues. J gave up 9 bases and V 1 base, and 3 bases lay outside the gene matches. Germline V CDR1 and CDR2: MNHNY, SVGAGI (reference sequence). The CDR3 nucleotides are TGTGCCAGCAGTTACTATTCAGGGGGGCCCCAGCATTTT. This sequence encodes CASSYYSGGPQHF.

V usage is TRBV3-1 (or the pseudogene TRBV3-2) and J usage is TRBJ1-2; tentative D call: TRBD1 (5 bases). Germline values: CDR1 LGHDT, CDR2 YNNKEL (reference sequence). There are 18 residues in the CDR3. Trimming pared 1 base from V and 1 base from J, leaving 19 bases between. CDR3 nucleotides: TGTGCCAGCAGCCAAGGGGGGGGAAGGACACCAGGTAACTATGGCTACACCTTC. Translated: CASSQGGGRTPGNYGYTF.

The V and J genes are TRBV4-1 and TRBJ1-4; 11 bases are a match to TRBD1. The V and J ends lost 2 bases and 8 bases, in that order; junction bases with no gene match: 10. Per the germline V gene, CDR1 is MGHRA and CDR2 is YSYEKL. The CDR3 runs to 17 residues. The CDR3 DNA reads TGCGCCAGCAGCCAACCCCCGGGACAGGGGGTTGGAGAAAAACTGTTTTTT. Residues: CASSQPPGQGVGEKLFF.

The chain uses TRBV5-1 and TRBJ2-2; perhaps TRBD1 as D (6 bases). Trimming removed 4 bases at V and 4 bases at J, with 8 bases between. The germline V gene encodes CDR1 SGHRS and CDR2 YFSETQ. This CDR3 has 13 amino acids. Written as DNA, the CDR3 is TGCGCCAGCAGCGAACAGGGCACCGGGGAGCTGTTTTTT. Its protein product is CASSEQGTGELFF.

The chain uses TRBV7-9 and TRBJ2-5; a possible D gene is TRBD1 (6 bases). The ends were cut back, 3 bases at V and 2 bases at J, with 13 bases in the middle. Germline CDR1 reads SEHNR; CDR2 reads FQNEAQ (reference sequence). This CDR3 has 15 residues. The DNA of the CDR3 is TGTGCCAGCAGCTTTTCTTGGGGGCTACAAGAGACCCAGTACTTC. It encodes CASSFSWGLQETQYF.

The rearrangement joins TRBV6-6 to TRBJ1-1; a possible D gene is TRBD1 (6 bases). This CDR3 comprises 14 residues. V lost 5 bases and J 4 bases, leaving 14 bases between the germline ends. Germline CDR1 is MNHNY and CDR2 is SVGAGI (reference sequence). The CDR3 sequence: CASSIQGFGTEAFF. DNA of the CDR3: TGTGCCAGCAGTATTCAGGGGTTCGGCACTGAAGCTTTCTTT.

The chain employs TRBV18 and TRBJ2-3; 7 nucleotides agree with TRBD1. V lost 3 bases to trimming and J lost 5 bases; unmatched junction nucleotides: 5. The germline V gene encodes CDR1 KGHSH and CDR2 LQKENI. The CDR3 has 14 amino acids. CDR3 in amino acids: CASSPQQGRDTQYF. The CDR3, as DNA: TGTGCCAGCTCACCCCAACAGGGGAGAGATACGCAGTATTTT. Supplemented by reference TRBV18 and TRBJ2-3, the full variable domain reads NAGVMQNPRHLVRRRGQEARLRCSPMKGHSHVYWYRQLPEEGLKFMVYLQKENIIDESGMPKERFSAEFPKEGPSILRIQQVVRGDSAAYFCASSPQQGRDTQYFGPGTRLTVL.

The chain carries TRBV7-9 and TRBJ2-7; possibly TRBD1 for D (5 bases). The CDR3 spans 14 residues. Looked up from germline, CDR1 is SEHNR and CDR2 is FQNEAQ (reference sequence). Deletions cut 5 bases from V and 4 bases from J, with 15 bases between. The DNA of the CDR3 is TGTGCCAGCAGCCACCGTACAGGAACATACGAGCAGTACTTC. Its protein product is CASSHRTGTYEQYF.

V usage is TRBV5-1 and J usage is TRBJ2-4; 8 nucleotides line up with TRBD2. The V gene end was trimmed by 7 bases and the J gene end by 8 bases; junction bases not matched to a gene: 14. Per germline, CDR1 SGHRS and CDR2 YFSETQ. The CDR3 length is 15 residues. In nucleotides, the CDR3 is TGCGCCAGCGCAAAAACGGGAGGGGTGGAGGACATTCAGTACTTC. Protein sequence: CASAKTGGVEDIQYF. The whole variable domain, remainder taken from reference TRBV5-1 and TRBJ2-4, is KAGVTQTPRYLIKTRGQQVTLSCSPISGHRSVSWYQQTPGQGLQFLFEYFSETQRNKGNFPGRFSGRQFSNSRSEMNVSTLELGDSALYLCASAKTGGVEDIQYFGAGTRLSVL.

This chain connects TRBV6-5 to TRBJ2-7; 11 bases agree with TRBD2. The CDR3 totals 13 residues. The trim removed 8 bases at V and 4 bases at J, leaving 4 bases unmatched. Germline lookup yields CDR1 MNHEY and CDR2 SVGAGI. CDR3 sequence: CASEGLADYEQYF. In DNA, the CDR3 is TGTGCCAGCGAGGGACTAGCGGATTACGAGCAGTACTTC.

The V call is TRBV10-3, the J call TRBJ1-6; D uncertain. The germline V gene encodes CDR1 ENHRY and CDR2 SYGVKD. The V end was cut by 6 bases, the J end by 8 bases, with 8 bases between. The CDR3 length is 12 residues. The CDR3, as DNA: TGTGCCATCAGCGCGCCCGATTCACCCCTCCACTTT. Encoded protein: CAISAPDSPLHF.

The rearrangement joins TRBV10-1 to TRBJ2-7; TRBD1 might be the D (6 bases). V was shortened by 8 bases and J by 7 bases, with 18 bases between the two germline ends. Germline values: CDR1 WNHNN, CDR2 SYGVQD (reference sequence). CDR3 length: 13 amino acids. Here the CDR3 reads CASQQGVAREQYF. The CDR3 DNA is TGCGCCAGCCAACAGGGAGTGGCGAGAGAGCAGTACTTC.

The chain employs TRBV19 and TRBJ2-3, with a possible D match to TRBD2 (6 bases). The CDR3 is made up of 13 amino acids. Germline V lookup: CDR1 LNHDA, CDR2 SQIVND (reference sequence). The germline V and J ends were trimmed by 6 bases and 4 bases, with 11 bases remaining between them. CDR3 coding DNA: TGTGCCAGTAGGCCGGGAGTAGCAGATACGCAGTATTTT. This gives the protein CASRPGVADTQYF.

The chain combines TRBV11-3 with TRBJ2-5; 14 bases match TRBD2. J lost 4 bases, V lost 5 bases, and 9 bases had no gene match. This CDR3 spans 17 amino acids. Per germline, CDR1 SGHNT and CDR2 YENEEA. CDR3 coding DNA: TGTGCCAGCAGCCAAACCGGGACTAGCGGGAGAGGAGAGACCCAGTACTTC. It specifies CASSQTGTSGRGETQYF.

The chain recombines TRBV5-5 with TRBJ2-7, with D maybe TRBD1 (5 bases). Germline assignment: CDR1 SGHKS and CDR2 YYEKEE (reference sequence). V was cut by 0 bases and J by 2 bases, with 12 bases left in between. This CDR3 is 15 amino acids long. CDR3 sequence (DNA): TGTGCCAGCAGCTTGGTGACAGCGAGCCCCTACGAGCAGTACTTC. It codes for CASSLVTASPYEQYF.

This clone came up once. The rearrangement links TRBV30 to TRBJ2-7; maybe TRBD2 (7 bases). Germline V gene data show CDR1 as GTSNPN and CDR2 as SVGIG (reference sequence). The CDR3 extends over 13 amino acids. Trimming stripped 0 bases from V and 2 bases from J, with 8 bases between. The CDR3 DNA is TGTGCCTGGAGTGTAGGGGGGGCCTACGAGCAGTACTTC. Protein product: CAWSVGGAYEQYF.

The chain recombines TRBV5-8 with TRBJ2-5; D is ambiguous. Trimming stripped 5 bases from V and 1 base from J, with 9 bases between. CDR3 length equals 13 residues. CDR1 and CDR2 (germline): SGHTS, YDEGEE. In DNA form, the CDR3 reads TGTGCCAGCAGTAGAAGCGTCCAAGAGACCCAGTACTTC. Amino acid sequence: CASSRSVQETQYF.

This chain connects TRBV2 to TRBJ2-7, with TRBD1 as a possible D gene (6 bases). Per germline, CDR1 SNHLY and CDR2 FYNNEI. V was pared by 5 bases and J by 12 bases, with 20 bases between. The CDR3 length is 13 residues. The DNA for the CDR3 is TGTGCCAGCAGTCAAACGTGGGGTGGGACACTGTACTTC. It codes for CASSQTWGGTLYF.

This chain connects TRBV28 to TRBJ2-3; 13 bases line up with TRBD2. Germline values: CDR1 MDHEN, CDR2 SYDVKM. Trimming took 0 bases from V and 5 from J; bases not matched to a gene: 8. CDR3 length equals 18 residues. CDR3: CASSLWTGTSGDLDTQYF. The DNA of the CDR3 is TGTGCCAGCAGTTTATGGACCGGGACTAGCGGGGACCTAGATACGCAGTATTTT.

This CDR3 is CASSHPFSGRSNEQYF. CDR3 sequence (DNA): TGTGCCAGCAGCCATCCCTTCAGCGGGAGGTCCAACGAGCAGTACTTC. This chain uses TRBV4-2 with TRBJ2-7, with 9 bases fitting TRBD2. Germline values: CDR1 LGHNA, CDR2 YNFKEQ. CDR3 length: 16 residues. With 3 bases clipped from V and 5 bases from J, the junction kept 11 bases outside the gene matches.

The chain uses TRBV6-5 and TRBJ2-3, with 13 positions matching TRBD2. J was trimmed by 0 bases and V by 6 bases; bases with no gene match: 0. Germline V CDR1 and CDR2: MNHEY, SVGAGI. The CDR3 length is 15 residues. The CDR3 is CASRGLAGSTDTQYF. The CDR3 DNA reads TGTGCCAGCAGGGGACTAGCGGGGAGCACAGATACGCAGTATTTT.